This TCR beta chain comes out of a study of blood T cells in healthy people across ages. Note on this clonotype: Its target is unknown.

A second PCR, run for about 7 to 11 cycles, used a sample-barcoded 5' primer plus a J-beta primer mix. All cDNA molecules were each tagged by a template-switch adaptor with 12 random nucleotides. TCRdb ran MiXCR on the 5' RACE reads and lists one entry per CDR3 protein. The sample consists of fewer than 800,000 distinct CDR3 sequences, just under 25% of them appearing once. Study outcomes and limitations: It was found that TCR beta diversity correlated strongly with the percentage of naive T cells. One million T cells yielded diversity estimates that were considered underestimates.

Germline V gene sequence: CDR1 SGHRS, CDR2 YFSETQ. With 4 bases removed from V and 7 bases from J, the gap between germline ends came to 20 bases. CDR3 length equals 16 residues. This sample also appeared in a second study, on T cells of mothers and their children.

Sequencing was done on a sample of blood. The rearrangement uses TRBV5-1 and TRBJ2-2; D is perhaps TRBD1 (5 bases). The clonotype originates from a boy aged 10-17 years in good health. The CDR3 sequence: CASSPATTDRGGELFF. CDR3 coding DNA: TGCGCCAGCAGCCCTGCGACGACGGATAGGGGCGGGGAGCTGTTTTTT.